This TCR beta chain is from a study of cytomegalovirus exposure and HLA in healthy donors. General study points: Reported performance of the classifier showed diagnosis of cytomegalovirus status with high specificity and sensitivity. That first-cohort TCR clusters tended to co-occur in the 130 or so validation repertoires was found in a later analysis.

The V and J ends lost 5 bases and 4 bases respectively, with 17 bases between them. The germline CDR1 and CDR2 sequences are MDHEN and SYDVKM. The CDR3 has 15 residues. Worth noting for this clone: The antigen is not known.

Repertoires were generated with immunoSEQ multiplex PCR, while TCRdb's copy carries only in-frame clones and drops some. The sample contains some 140,000 clones, approximately 90% of which appear only once. Sequencing was performed on PBMCs. This sequence joins TRBV28 and TRBJ1-2; weak D call: TRBD1 (6 bases). The TCR was taken from a woman in her thirties in good health and CMV-seropositive. CDR3 nucleotides: TGTGCCAGCAGTACGCCCCGGGGGGCCACCTATGGCTACACCTTC. Encoded protein: CASSTPRGATYGYTF.